The sequence of this TCR beta chain was determined in a study of shared clonotypes between healthy human individuals. Study-level information: Researchers drew samples from a couple of women and a few men aged 18 to 49. Findings and limits, study-wide: Researchers found naive subsets generally carried larger estimated richness than memory subsets.

CD45RO-negative cells were positively selected for CCR7, leaving out terminally differentiated effector memory CD45RA+ cells. CDR3 length equals 15 residues. V shed 4 bases, J shed 1 base, and the junction held 3 bases outside the gene matches. Germline V lookup: CDR1 SGHRS, CDR2 YFSETQ. This clone was observed once. Its antigen is not identified. It was at deep level that the assay was run. Assay used: immunoSEQ multiplex PCR; TCRdb lists only in-frame clones, some missing. The profile covers around 2,000,000 clones, with just under 95% appearing a single time and around 1.1% taken by the ten largest.

The chain combines TRBV5-1 with TRBJ2-1, with 9 bases aligning to TRBD1. Material for sequencing was naive CD8+ T cells sorted from blood. This TCR came from a man younger than 30 in good health. CDR3 sequence (DNA): TGCGCCAGCAGCGGGACAGGGCCATCCTACAATGAGCAGTTCTTC. Its protein product is CASSGTGPSYNEQFF.